The 19 T cell receptor beta chains presented below share a single source sample, sequenced in a study of cytomegalovirus exposure and HLA in healthy donors. It was with 60 Vbeta and 13 Jbeta primers that the PCR ran. The table came from immunoSEQ multiplex PCR; TCRdb's copy has only in-frame clones and leaves some out. This repertoire includes about 140,000 clones. Sequenced input: PBMCs. The receptors were gathered from a woman younger than 30 in good health and CMV-seronegative.

The gene calls are TRBV5-6 and TRBJ2-7; 8 positions agree with TRBD1. CDR1 and CDR2 from the germline V gene are SGHDT and YYEEEE. This CDR3 is 16 amino acids long. With 4 bases clipped from V and 3 bases from J, the junction kept 12 bases outside the gene matches. The CDR3 DNA follows: TGTGCCAGCAGCGTTCTCCGGGACAGGCCGATCTACGAGCAGTACGTC. Amino acids: CASSVLRDRPIYEQYV.

V and J are TRBV30 and TRBJ2-5, with TRBD2 identical over 8 bases. With V trimmed by 2 bases and J by 4 bases, 12 bases remained unmatched. Germline V gene lookup returns CDR1 GTSNPN and CDR2 SVGIG (reference sequence). The CDR3 loop spans 16 amino acids. Here the CDR3 reads CAWSKGTRGFLETQYF. In DNA form, the CDR3 reads TGTGCCTGGAGTAAGGGGACTAGGGGGTTCCTAGAGACCCAGTACTTC.

The chain joins TRBV4-3 to TRBJ2-5; 14 positions match TRBD2. J was trimmed by 4 bases and V by 3 bases; bases with no gene match: 1. CDR3 length: 15 amino acids. In germline, CDR1 is LGHNA, CDR2 YSLEER. The CDR3 is CASSHGLAGGETQYF. The CDR3, as DNA: TGCGCCAGCAGCCACGGACTAGCGGGAGGAGAGACCCAGTACTTC.

The rearrangement links TRBV9 to TRBJ1-4, with TRBD1 matching 9 bases. This CDR3 has 17 amino acids. CDR1 SGDLS and CDR2 YYNGEE come from the germline V gene. The junction had 11 bases not matched to a gene; V was cut back by 3 bases and J by 5 bases. The CDR3: CASSASRDRVTNEKLFF. CDR3 nucleotides: TGTGCCAGCAGCGCGTCCCGGGACAGGGTAACGAATGAAAAACTGTTTTTT.

This chain joins TRBV5-8 and TRBJ1-2; possible D gene TRBD1, 6 bases. Germline V lookup: CDR1 SGHTS, CDR2 YDEGEE. There are 15 residues in the CDR3. The V end was cut by 4 bases, the J end by 4 bases, with 17 bases between. CDR3 protein: CASSAALRQVYGYTF. The CDR3 region has the DNA TGTGCCAGCAGCGCCGCTCTTCGACAGGTCTATGGCTACACCTTC. Variable domain in full (rest from reference TRBV5-8 and TRBJ1-2): EAGVTQSPTHLIKTRGQQATLRCSPISGHTSVYWYQQALGLGLQFLLWYDEGEERNRGNFPPRFSGRQFPNYSSELNVNALELEDSALYLCASSAALRQVYGYTFGSGTRLTVV.

V and J are TRBV7-2 and TRBJ2-2, with 8 bases fitting TRBD2. This CDR3 contains 15 residues. The junction had 8 bases not matched to a gene; V was cut back by 4 bases and J by 7 bases. Germline V lookup: CDR1 SGHTA, CDR2 FQGNSA. CDR3 DNA sequence: TGTGCCAGCAGCTCACGGGAGGGACGTCTCGGGGAGCTGTTTTTT. Protein product: CASSSREGRLGELFF.

This chain connects TRBV7-2 to TRBJ1-2; TRBD1 is a possible D gene (5 bases). Trimming took off 5 bases at V and 0 bases at J, with 10 bases between the two ends. Germline CDR1 is SGHTA and CDR2 is FQGNSA. This CDR3 spans 14 amino acids. The CDR3 DNA is TGTGCCAGCAGCACCAGACAGACTAACTATGGCTACACCTTC. Translating gives CASSTRQTNYGYTF. The full variable domain, its missing parts supplied by reference TRBV7-2 and TRBJ1-2, is GAGVSQSPSNKVTEKGKDVELRCDPISGHTALYWYRQSLGQGLEFLIYFQGNSAPDKSGLPSDRFSAERTGGSVSTLTIQRTQQEDSAVYLCASSTRQTNYGYTFGSGTRLTVV.

This chain joins TRBV5-1 and TRBJ2-3; 9 nucleotides align to TRBD2. The ends lost 4 bases at V and 2 bases at J; junction bases unmatched: 8. Germline V CDR1 and CDR2: SGHRS, YFSETQ. CDR3 length: 16 amino acids. The CDR3 protein is CASSMRLAEFTDTQYF. As DNA, the CDR3 is TGCGCCAGCAGCATGCGACTAGCGGAGTTCACAGATACGCAGTATTTT.

This chain joins TRBV5-6 and TRBJ1-3, with D unclear. This CDR3 region has 14 residues. V was trimmed by 7 bases and J by 0 bases, leaving 11 bases between them. The germline V gene encodes CDR1 SGHDT and CDR2 YYEEEE. The CDR3 region is CASVGASSGNTIYF. The CDR3 bases are TGTGCCAGCGTCGGTGCTTCCTCTGGAAACACCATATATTTT.

The chain has TRBV6-4 and TRBJ2-5; 8 nucleotides agree with TRBD2. The J call may be mistaken, given a closer DNA end match to TRBJ2-7. Germline-derived CDR1 and CDR2 are MRHNA and SNTAGT. The CDR3 is made up of 14 amino acids. CDR3 loop: CASVGTSETYEQYF. CDR3 DNA: TGTGCCAGCGTCGGGACTAGTGAGACCTACGAGCAGTACTTC.

The chain joins TRBV6-1 to TRBJ2-7, with D possibly matching TRBD2 (6 bases). The V end lost 7 bases, the J end lost 4 bases, and 17 bases lay between the germline ends. The CDR3 has 14 residues. The germline V gene has CDR1 MNHNS and CDR2 SASEGT. CDR3: CASTKAGTLYEQYF. CDR3 bases: TGTGCCAGCACCAAAGCCGGGACTTTATACGAGCAGTACTTC.

V and J are TRBV7-9 and TRBJ2-2; 7 bases match TRBD1. Germline V gene data show CDR1 as SEHNR and CDR2 as FQNEAQ (reference sequence). V dropped 7 bases and J dropped 2; count of bases not matched to a gene: 7. This CDR3 has 15 residues. DNA of the CDR3: TGTGCCAGCAAGGGGGCACTACCCAACACCGGGGAGCTGTTTTTT. Translation gives CASKGALPNTGELFF.

V usage is TRBV2 and J usage is TRBJ1-2, with D maybe TRBD1 (5 bases). The CDR3 loop spans 12 amino acids. Looked up from germline, CDR1 is SNHLY and CDR2 is FYNNEI. The germline V and J ends were trimmed by 3 bases and 6 bases, with 8 bases remaining between them. The CDR3 DNA reads as TGTGCCAGCAGTGAGGCAGGGAATGGCTACACCTTC. It yields the protein CASSEAGNGYTF.

J is TRBJ2-7 and V is TRBV30; unclear D gene. Trimming pared 0 bases from V and 2 bases from J, leaving 8 bases between. There are 13 residues in the CDR3. Germline CDR1 reads GTSNPN; CDR2 reads SVGIG (reference sequence). The CDR3 spells CAWSVDSTYEQYV. The CDR3 region has the DNA TGTGCCTGGAGTGTCGACTCAACCTACGAGCAGTACGTC.

The rearrangement joins TRBV7-9 to TRBJ2-5; 12 bases align to TRBD2. Trimming at V came to 1 base and at J to 4 bases, leaving 7 bases not matched to a gene. This CDR3 has 17 amino acids. Germline-derived CDR1 and CDR2 are SEHNR and FQNEAQ (reference sequence). The CDR3 loop reads CASSLGLAGVLGETQYF. In DNA, the CDR3 is TGTGCCAGCAGCTTAGGACTAGCGGGAGTTTTAGGAGAGACCCAGTACTTC.

The V gene is TRBV6-1, the J gene TRBJ1-5, with D tentatively TRBD1 (6 bases). Trimming stripped 0 bases from V and 6 bases from J, with 15 bases between. Germline V CDR1 and CDR2: MNHNS, SASEGT. The CDR3 is made up of 16 amino acids. This chain's CDR3 is CASSEARTGWTQPQHF. CDR3 in DNA: TGTGCCAGCAGTGAAGCTAGAACAGGGTGGACTCAGCCCCAGCATTTT.

V is TRBV13 and J is TRBJ2-7, with TRBD1 matching 8 bases. V was pared by 8 bases and J by 6 bases, with 6 bases of the junction left unmatched. Germline loops: CDR1 PRHDT, CDR2 FYEKMQ (reference sequence). This CDR3 is built from 12 residues. CDR3 DNA: TGTGCCAGCGGCCTGACAGGGGTCGAGCAGTACTTC. As protein: CASGLTGVEQYF.

The rearrangement links TRBV7-6 to TRBJ2-1, with 8 positions matching TRBD2. From germline, CDR1 is SGHVS and CDR2 FNYEAQ. The length of the CDR3 is 17 residues. Trimming removed 6 bases from V and 2 bases from J; junction bases left unmatched: 12. The CDR3 is CASSNQAGVGTYNEQFF. CDR3 nucleotide sequence: TGTGCCAGCAGTAATCAAGCGGGAGTGGGCACCTACAATGAGCAGTTCTTC. Full variable domain (remainder filled in from reference TRBV7-6 and TRBJ2-1): GAGVSQSPRYKVTKRGQDVALRCDPISGHVSLYWYRQALGQGPEFLTYFNYEAQQDKSGLPNDRFSAERPEGSISTLTIQRTEQRDSAMYRCASSNQAGVGTYNEQFFGPGTRLTVL.

The chain links TRBV19 to TRBJ1-4; D gene ambiguous. CDR1 LNHDA and CDR2 SQIVND come from the germline V gene (reference sequence). This CDR3 spans 16 amino acids. Between the trimmed V and J ends, which lost 9 bases and 0 bases, there was a span of 17 bases. This chain's CDR3 is CASQDGWAATNEKLFF. CDR3 DNA: TGTGCCAGCCAAGACGGTTGGGCAGCAACTAATGAAAAACTGTTTTTT.